The 26 T cell receptor beta chains in this list originate from one sample, sequenced in a study of CD8 T cells in ankylosing spondylitis. TCRdb ran MiXCR on the 5' RACE reads and lists one entry per CDR3 protein. The sample has hundreds of thousands of distinct CDR3 sequences; around a quarter are singletons. Material for sequencing was blood, either unsorted or a sorted T cell fraction (not recorded which). The source is a male donor with ankylosing spondylitis or in good health (not recorded which).

This clonotype was observed at least ten times. This chain uses TRBV9 with TRBJ2-1, with D possibly being TRBD2 (5 bases). V dropped 2 bases and J dropped 14 bases, with 17 bases sitting between them. CDR1 is SGDLS and CDR2 is YYNGEE in the germline V gene. This CDR3 spans 13 amino acids. CDR3 sequence: CASSVGFEGREFF. CDR3 DNA: TGTGCCAGCAGCGTGGGATTTGAGGGAAGGGAGTTCTTC.

This clonotype was seen many times. J is TRBJ2-3 and V is TRBV18; weak D call: TRBD2 (5 bases). Trimming cost V 3 bases and J 1 base, with 11 bases left between them. The V gene's germline CDR1 is KGHSH and CDR2 LQKENI. This CDR3 has 15 residues. CDR3 nucleotide sequence: TGTGCCAGCTCACCTCTGGGTAGCGGCACAGATACGCAGTATTTT. Protein: CASSPLGSGTDTQYF.

This clonotype was found many times. The J gene is TRBJ2-3, the V gene TRBV25-1; 11 positions match TRBD2. CDR3 length: 16 amino acids. Germline trimming cut 6 bases from V and 2 bases from J; bases unmatched to any gene: 7. CDR1 is MGHDK and CDR2 is SYGVNS in the germline V gene. In nucleotides, the CDR3 is TGTGCCAGCAGCATCGGGACTAGCGGAATCACAGATACGCAGTATTTT. Translated, it gives CASSIGTSGITDTQYF.

Comments on this clonotype: Germline and junction disagree at one end, which may indicate a read error. The genes are TRBV6-5 and TRBJ2-1; 13 bases agree with TRBD2. This CDR3 comprises 17 residues. Per germline, CDR1 MNHEY and CDR2 SVGAGI. In DNA form, the CDR3 reads TGTGCCAGCAGGTACTCTGGGACTAGCGGGAATTACAATGAGCAGTTCTTC. Residues: CASRYSGTSGNYNEQFF.

This clonotype was seen a few times. The chain is built from TRBV12-3 or TRBV12-4 and TRBJ2-5; either TRBD1 or TRBD2 may fit D (5 bases each). V gave up 9 bases and J gave up 2 bases, with 22 bases separating them. The CDR3 sequence is 16 residues long. The chain's CDR3 is CASRARDGYRQETQYF. In nucleotides, the CDR3 is TGTGCCAGTAGAGCCCGGGACGGATATCGGCAAGAGACCCAGTACTTC.

The chain employs TRBV24-1 and TRBJ2-7, with D maybe TRBD1 (6 bases). Germline V lookup: CDR1 KGHDR, CDR2 SFDVKD. This CDR3 is 15 amino acids long. V lost 2 bases to trimming and J lost 3 bases, with 13 bases between them. As DNA, the CDR3 is TGTGCCACCAGTGATTCCATGACAGGAAGCTACGAGCAGTACTTC. Translation: CATSDSMTGSYEQYF.

The chain carries TRBV18 and TRBJ2-3, with D perhaps TRBD1 (6 bases). The CDR3 spans 13 residues. The V end lost 2 bases, the J end lost 6 bases, and 9 bases lay between the germline ends. Germline V gene sequence: CDR1 KGHSH, CDR2 LQKENI. CDR3 amino acids: CASSPNREDTQYF. CDR3 bases: TGTGCCAGCTCACCAAACAGGGAGGATACGCAGTATTTT.

There are many counts of this clonotype. J is TRBJ2-2 and V is TRBV6-2 or TRBV6-3; a possible D gene is TRBD2 (6 bases). The CDR3 runs 14 residues. CDR1 is MNHEY and CDR2 is SVGEGT in the germline V gene. The ends were cut back, 5 bases at V and 2 bases at J, with 9 bases in the middle. CDR3 amino acids: CASSRDSNTGELFF. As DNA, the CDR3 is TGTGCCAGCAGTCGGGACTCAAACACCGGGGAGCTGTTTTTT.

Ten or more counts support this clonotype. The chain has TRBV29-1 and TRBJ2-6, with D unclear. This CDR3 comprises 14 residues. Germline CDR1 reads SQVTM; CDR2 reads ANQGSEA. Trimming pared 6 bases from V and 0 bases from J, leaving 9 bases between. The CDR3 reads CSVQVSSGANVLTF. DNA for the CDR3: TGCAGCGTCCAAGTTAGCTCTGGGGCCAACGTCCTGACTTTC.

The rearrangement joins TRBV12-3 or TRBV12-4 to TRBJ2-7, with D unclear. The ends were cut back, 6 bases at V and 7 bases at J, with 10 bases in the middle. This CDR3 has 11 residues. CDR3 DNA: TGTGCCAGCAGCCCTGGGTTGGAGCAGTACTTC. It specifies CASSPGLEQYF.

The chain couples TRBV24-1 to TRBJ2-3; TRBD1 agrees at 7 bases. The germline V gene encodes CDR1 KGHDR and CDR2 SFDVKD. This CDR3 has 13 residues. V shed 5 bases and J 6 bases; nucleotides not matched to a gene: 4. This CDR3 is CATSVRDSDTQYF. The CDR3 DNA is TGTGCCACCAGTGTCCGGGACAGCGATACGCAGTATTTT.

This sequence joins TRBV20-1 and TRBJ2-1; D may correspond to TRBD1 or TRBD2 (5 bases each). The CDR3 is made up of 15 amino acids. Trimming took 0 bases from V and 5 from J, leaving 14 bases between them. CDR1 is DFQATT, CDR2 SNEGSKA, per germline (reference sequence). This CDR3 is CSARDFRDLNNEQFF. CDR3 DNA sequence: TGCAGTGCTAGAGATTTTCGGGACCTCAACAATGAGCAGTTCTTC.

V gene TRBV12-3 or TRBV12-4 combines with J gene TRBJ2-1; D not resolved. This CDR3 region has 18 residues. The germline V and J ends were trimmed by 10 bases and 0 bases, with 25 bases remaining between them. As DNA, the CDR3 is TGTGCCATCAGCCGCCCTTATGGGCTTGCCAGCTCCTACAATGAGCAGTTCTTC. It specifies CAISRPYGLASSYNEQFF.

Ten or more counts support this clonotype. This chain joins TRBV12-3 or TRBV12-4 and TRBJ2-7, with D uncertain. This CDR3 region has 13 residues. The ends were cut back, 0 bases at V and 6 bases at J, with 9 bases in the middle. CDR3 region: CASSLAHIAEQYF. The CDR3 region has the DNA TGTGCCAGCAGTTTAGCGCATATCGCCGAGCAGTACTTC.

This clonotype was detected ten times or more. The gene calls are TRBV5-1 and TRBJ2-2; 7 nucleotides match TRBD1. The V and J ends lost 4 bases and 0 bases, in that order; junction bases with no gene match: 6. Germline V gene lookup returns CDR1 SGHRS and CDR2 YFSETQ. CDR3 size: 16 residues. The CDR3 DNA reads TGCGCCAGCAGCCCTGGACAGGCCTCGAACACCGGGGAGCTGTTTTTT. Translated, it gives CASSPGQASNTGELFF. Full variable domain (rest looked up from reference TRBV5-1 and TRBJ2-2): KAGVTQTPRYLIKTRGQQVTLSCSPISGHRSVSWYQQTPGQGLQFLFEYFSETQRNKGNFPGRFSGRQFSNSRSEMNVSTLELGDSALYLCASSPGQASNTGELFFGEGSRLTVL.

The V call is TRBV20-1, the J call TRBJ2-7; D uncertain. The CDR3 runs 11 residues. Trimming stripped 3 bases from V and 0 bases from J, with 3 bases between. Germline assignment: CDR1 DFQATT and CDR2 SNEGSKA (reference sequence). Here the CDR3 reads CSASTSYEQYF. The CDR3 DNA sequence: TGCAGTGCTAGCACCTCCTACGAGCAGTACTTC.

The CDR3: CASSPFPMDTQYF. The CDR3 DNA sequence: TGTGCCAGCAGCCCTTTCCCCATGGATACGCAGTATTTT. This chain links TRBV11-2 with TRBJ2-3; D is unresolved. Germline loops: CDR1 SGHAT, CDR2 FQNNGV. This CDR3 has 13 amino acids. The V and J ends lost 5 bases and 6 bases respectively, with 12 bases between them.

The V call is TRBV9, the J call TRBJ2-5; 10 positions match TRBD2. The V and J ends lost 4 bases and 3 bases, in that order; junction bases with no gene match: 6. Germline loops: CDR1 SGDLS, CDR2 YYNGEE. The CDR3 is made up of 15 amino acids. The DNA of the CDR3 is TGTGCCAGCAGCCCGCGGACTAGCGGAGAAGAGACCCAGTACTTC. It is translated as CASSPRTSGEETQYF.

The genes are TRBV12-3 or TRBV12-4 and TRBJ2-5; no clear D. The CDR3 has 13 residues. The ends were cut back, 6 bases at V and 3 bases at J, with 11 bases in the middle. DNA for the CDR3: TGTGCCAGCAGCAGATTTGGAGAAGAGACCCAGTACTTC. Protein: CASSRFGEETQYF.

This clonotype came up once. The chain links TRBV6-1 to TRBJ1-1; D call uncertain. V was clipped by 5 bases and J by 1 base, with 8 bases between them. The germline CDR1 and CDR2 sequences are MNHNS and SASEGT. The CDR3 contains 13 residues. CDR3 in amino acids: CASSRTTNTEAFF. Written as DNA, the CDR3 is TGTGCCAGCAGTAGAACCACGAACACTGAAGCTTTCTTT.

The rearrangement uses TRBV15 and TRBJ1-1; D is uncertain. Germline loops: CDR1 LNHNV, CDR2 YYDKDF (reference sequence). Trimming cost V 7 bases and J 5 bases, with 5 bases left between them. CDR3 size: 10 residues. The chain's CDR3 is CATIWTEAFF. The DNA of the CDR3 is TGTGCCACCATATGGACTGAAGCTTTCTTT. The full variable domain, with the rest looked up from reference TRBV15 and TRBJ1-1, is DAMVIQNPRYQVTQFGKPVTLSCSQTLNHNVMYWYQQKSSQAPKLLFHYYDKDFNNEADTPDNFQSRRPNTSFCFLDIRSPGLGDTAMYLCATIWTEAFFGQGTRLTVV.

This clonotype was seen ten or more times. J is TRBJ2-3 and V is TRBV28; D might be TRBD1 (5 bases). Germline V gene lookup returns CDR1 MDHEN and CDR2 SYDVKM. V was clipped by 7 bases and J by 2 bases, with 10 bases between them. The CDR3 length is 13 residues. The CDR3 spells CASNPGSTDTQYF. The CDR3 DNA reads TGTGCCAGCAACCCAGGGTCCACAGATACGCAGTATTTT.

In this sample, this clonotype turned up many times. The chain combines TRBV5-1 with TRBJ2-2, with 7 bases that match TRBD1. Germline V gene data show CDR1 as SGHRS and CDR2 as YFSETQ. This CDR3 spans 15 amino acids. V was clipped by 4 bases and J by 5 bases; unmatched bases: 8. CDR3 residues: CASSPRQGITGELFF. The CDR3 nucleotides are TGCGCCAGCAGCCCTCGACAGGGTATAACCGGGGAGCTGTTTTTT.

In this sample, this clonotype turned up a few times. The chain combines TRBV6-2 or TRBV6-3 with TRBJ2-3; 7 bases are a match to TRBD2. The CDR3 has 20 amino acids. After removal of 0 bases from V and 0 bases from J, the junction contained 15 bases not matched to a gene. CDR1 MNHEY and CDR2 SVGEGT come from the germline V gene. Here the CDR3 DNA reads TGTGCCAGCAGTTACTCGAGGGGTAGCGGGCTCACCTCTAGCACAGATACGCAGTATTTT. Its translation is CASSYSRGSGLTSSTDTQYF.

This clonotype occurred many times. The CDR3 region has the DNA TGTGCCACCAAAACTAGCGGGAGTGTCTACAATGAGCAGTTCTTC. The encoded protein is CATKTSGSVYNEQFF. The rearrangement links TRBV15 to TRBJ2-1; 11 nucleotides match TRBD2. The V segment lost 7 bases and the J segment 3 bases; nucleotides outside the gene matches: 5. The CDR3 is made up of 15 amino acids. Germline values: CDR1 LNHNV, CDR2 YYDKDF (reference sequence).

The sample holds a few counts of this clonotype. The V call is TRBV7-2, the J call TRBJ1-5; D gene ambiguous. Trimming left V 5 bases short and J 6 bases short, with 8 bases between. CDR1 SGHTA and CDR2 FQGNSA come from the germline V gene. This CDR3 contains 12 residues. CDR3 nucleotide sequence: TGTGCCAGCAGCAGAGAGGCTCAGCCCCAGCATTTT. Its protein is CASSREAQPQHF.